This T cell receptor (beta chain) is drawn from a study of T cell responses to AZD1222 COVID-19 vaccine. The table came from immunoSEQ multiplex PCR; TCRdb's copy has only in-frame clones and leaves some out. The table lists tens of thousands of clones, 75% to 85% of them singletons. This CDR3 spans 13 amino acids. With V trimmed by 6 bases and J by 8 bases, 4 bases remained unmatched. Germline assignment: CDR1 LNHNV and CDR2 YYDKDF (reference sequence). This sequence joins TRBV15 and TRBJ1-4, with TRBD1 identical over 9 bases. Sequenced here: peripheral blood, sampled on day 0 of AZD1222 vaccination. This TCR was recovered from an adult in good health. The CDR3 loop is CATRQGAREKLFF. In DNA form, the CDR3 reads TGTGCCACCAGACAGGGGGCGCGGGAAAAACTGTTTTTT.